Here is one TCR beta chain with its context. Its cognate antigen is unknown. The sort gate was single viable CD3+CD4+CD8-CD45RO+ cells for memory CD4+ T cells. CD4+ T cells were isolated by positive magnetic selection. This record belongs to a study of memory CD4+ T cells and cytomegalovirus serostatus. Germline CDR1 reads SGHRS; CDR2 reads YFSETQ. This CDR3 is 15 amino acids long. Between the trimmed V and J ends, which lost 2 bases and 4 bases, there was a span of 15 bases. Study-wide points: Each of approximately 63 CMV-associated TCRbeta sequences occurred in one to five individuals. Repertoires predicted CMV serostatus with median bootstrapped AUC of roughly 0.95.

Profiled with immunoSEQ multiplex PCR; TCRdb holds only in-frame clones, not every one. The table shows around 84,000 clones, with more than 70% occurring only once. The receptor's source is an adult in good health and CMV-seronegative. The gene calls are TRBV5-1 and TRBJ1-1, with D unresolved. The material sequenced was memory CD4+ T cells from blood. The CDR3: CASSFTGIGSTEAFF. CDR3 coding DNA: TGCGCCAGCAGCTTTACCGGGATAGGGAGCACTGAAGCTTTCTTT.